These T cell receptor beta chains were read from a single sample in a study of blood T cells in healthy people across ages. TCRdb fed the 5' RACE reads into MiXCR, producing one record per CDR3 protein. The repertoire includes hundreds of thousands of distinct CDR3 sequences, 29% of them detected once, and approximately 15% sits in the top ten. The sequencing input was blood. The receptors stem from an elderly woman in good health. CDR3s include the opening cysteine and the closing phenylalanine or tryptophan. D genes are given only for firm matches. Size is stated for part of the rows, as once, few or many counts, or as a class when the clone is expanded.

cdr3_aa cdr3_nt d_call j_call clone_size v_call
CASSLAPYTQETQYF TGTGCCAGCAGCTTAGCACCTTACACCCAAGAGACCCAGTACTTC NA TRBJ2-5 many TRBV7-2
CASSRKGGDEQFF TGTGCCAGCAGCCGAAAAGGGGGCGATGAGCAGTTCTTC TRBD1 TRBJ2-1 many TRBV12-3/TRBV12-4
CASSHRGNSPLHF TGCGCCAGCAGTCACAGGGGTAATTCACCCCTCCACTTT TRBD1 TRBJ1-6 many TRBV10-2
CSARKGQGDPETQYF TGCAGTGCGAGGAAGGGACAGGGTGATCCAGAGACCCAGTACTTC TRBD1 TRBJ2-5 NA TRBV20-1
CASSSQGQGAKQPQHF TGTGCCAGCAGCTCCCAAGGACAGGGGGCGAAACAGCCCCAGCATTTT TRBD1 TRBJ1-5 many TRBV7-2
CASSQERAGEDTQYF TGCGCCAGCAGCCAAGAGAGAGCAGGGGAAGATACGCAGTATTTT NA TRBJ2-3 NA TRBV4-1
CSADIDLSYNEQFF TGCAGTGCCGATATAGACCTCTCCTACAATGAGCAGTTCTTC NA TRBJ2-1 once TRBV20-1
CAIRTGAGLRTEAFF TGTGCCATCAGGACGGGGGCCGGGCTAAGAACTGAAGCTTTCTTT NA TRBJ1-1 NA TRBV10-3
CASSQDGVSYEQYF TGTGCCAGCAGTCAGGACGGGGTCTCCTACGAGCAGTACTTC NA TRBJ2-7 NA TRBV12-3/TRBV12-4
CASSPLPGGYTEAFF TGCGCCAGCAGCCCCCTACCGGGGGGGTACACTGAAGCTTTCTTT NA TRBJ1-1 NA TRBV5-1
CASSEDDRGRWTDTQYF TGTGCCAGCAGCGAAGACGACAGGGGGCGTTGGACAGATACGCAGTATTTT TRBD1 TRBJ2-3 few TRBV7-2
CASSLNYGYTF TGTGCCAGCAGTTTAAACTATGGCTACACCTTC NA TRBJ1-2 many TRBV12-3/TRBV12-4
CASSDGSRGTDTQYF TGTGCCAGCAGCGATGGGTCCCGCGGCACAGATACGCAGTATTTT NA TRBJ2-3 NA TRBV9
CASSLAQYYGYTF TGTGCCAGCAGCTTAGCACAGTACTATGGCTACACCTTC NA TRBJ1-2 many TRBV7-2
CASSYLAGHMARGFF TGTGCCAGCAGTTACCTAGCGGGCCACATGGCTAGGGGGTTCTTC TRBD2 TRBJ2-1 many TRBV6-2/TRBV6-3
CASRGLAGLRETQYF TGTGCCAGCAGGGGACTAGCGGGGCTACGGGAGACCCAGTACTTC TRBD2 TRBJ2-5 many TRBV6-2/TRBV6-3
CSASDSSTDTQYF TGCAGTGCCTCCGACAGTAGCACAGATACGCAGTATTTT NA TRBJ2-3 many TRBV20-1
CASSYWRGKGQETQYF TGTGCCAGCAGTTACTGGAGGGGGAAGGGACAAGAGACCCAGTACTTC NA TRBJ2-5 many TRBV6-5
CASSAEPGLASNEQFF TGTGCCAGCAGTGCCGAACCGGGACTAGCCTCCAATGAGCAGTTCTTC TRBD2 TRBJ2-1 many TRBV25-1
CASSYISGGQFF TGTGCCAGCAGTTACATATCAGGGGGGCAGTTCTTC TRBD1 TRBJ2-1 many TRBV6-2/TRBV6-3
CASTTGTSGGELFF TGTGCCAGCACTACCGGGACTAGCGGCGGGGAGCTGTTTTTT TRBD2 TRBJ2-2 NA TRBV12-3/TRBV12-4
CASSRGASGGGSDTQYF TGCGCCAGCAGCCGCGGGGCTAGCGGGGGTGGATCAGATACGCAGTATTTT TRBD2 TRBJ2-3 few TRBV5-1
CASSELGGRTKLAKNIQYF TGTGCCAGCAGTGAACTTGGGGGCAGGACCAAACTAGCCAAAAACATTCAGTACTTC NA TRBJ2-4 NA TRBV6-1
CASSEQLGGGTDTQYF TGTGCCAGCAGTGAACAGCTTGGCGGGGGCACAGATACGCAGTATTTT NA TRBJ2-3 NA TRBV25-1
CASSQPDRGTDTQYF TGTGCCAGCAGTCAACCCGACAGGGGCACAGATACGCAGTATTTT TRBD1 TRBJ2-3 many TRBV12-3/TRBV12-4
CASRPGRRYGYTF TGTGCCAGCAGGCCGGGACGTCGCTATGGCTACACCTTC NA TRBJ1-2 many TRBV28
CANLSGQGHQPQHF TGTGCCAACCTCTCGGGACAGGGCCATCAGCCCCAGCATTTT TRBD1 TRBJ1-5 NA TRBV6-1
CSAQSGLAGGSLQETQYF TGCAGTGCCCAATCGGGACTAGCGGGAGGGAGTCTCCAAGAGACCCAGTACTTC TRBD2 TRBJ2-5 many TRBV20-1
CASSFSGLGSYNSPLHF TGTGCCAGCAGTTTTAGCGGGTTGGGATCCTATAATTCACCCCTCCACTTT NA TRBJ1-6 few TRBV12-3/TRBV12-4
CASSRTENEQYF TGTGCCAGCAGTCGGACAGAGAACGAGCAGTACTTC NA TRBJ2-7 many TRBV28
CASSEFGVSQPQHF TGTGCCAGCAGTGAATTCGGGGTGAGTCAGCCCCAGCATTTT NA TRBJ1-5 NA TRBV2
CASSREGGFEKLFF TGTGCCAGCAGTCGGGAGGGGGGTTTCGAAAAACTGTTTTTT NA TRBJ1-4 NA TRBV12-3/TRBV12-4
CASSQAATRSSYNEQFF TGCGCCAGCAGCCAAGCGGCCACCAGAAGCTCCTACAATGAGCAGTTCTTC NA TRBJ2-1 once TRBV7-2
CASSYQQGLQETQYF TGTGCCAGCAGTTATCAACAGGGACTCCAAGAGACCCAGTACTTC NA TRBJ2-5 many TRBV7-2
CASVGVGGTGAQYF TGTGCCAGCGTAGGGGTCGGCGGGACAGGGGCGCAGTATTTT TRBD1 TRBJ2-3 NA TRBV2
CSARDVGGTGLYGYTF TGCAGTGCTAGAGACGTGGGAGGGACAGGCCTCTATGGCTACACCTTC TRBD1 TRBJ1-2 NA TRBV20-1
CASRRHGINQPQHF TGTGCCAGCCGGAGACACGGGATTAATCAGCCCCAGCATTTT NA TRBJ1-5 few TRBV19
CASSFDRGSDQPQHF TGTGCCAGCAGCTTCGACAGGGGGAGTGATCAGCCCCAGCATTTT TRBD1 TRBJ1-5 NA TRBV7-2
CASSLSQDISPLHF TGTGCCAGCAGCCTCAGCCAAGATATTTCACCCCTCCACTTT NA TRBJ1-6 NA TRBV3-1
CASSQDISGGRSGTQYF TGTGCCAGCAGCCAGGACATTAGCGGGGGGCGATCAGGGACCCAGTACTTC TRBD2 TRBJ2-5 many TRBV4-2
CASSLSGGAFNEQYF TGTGCCAGCAGCCTAAGCGGGGGGGCCTTCAATGAGCAGTACTTC TRBD2 TRBJ2-7 NA TRBV12-3/TRBV12-4
CSASSTSGGTYEQYF TGCAGTGCCTCGTCGACTAGCGGGGGCACCTACGAGCAGTACTTC TRBD2 TRBJ2-7 NA TRBV20-1
CASSYSWAPTTETQYF TGTGCCAGCAGTTACTCGTGGGCACCAACCACGGAGACCCAGTACTTC NA TRBJ2-5 NA TRBV6-5
CASSFTGRETQYF TGTGCCAGCAGCTTTACAGGGCGAGAGACCCAGTACTTC NA TRBJ2-5 many TRBV7-8
CAWSLQGSGLYSNQPQHF TGTGCCTGGAGTCTACAGGGTTCTGGACTTTATAGCAATCAGCCCCAGCATTTT NA TRBJ1-5 NA TRBV30
CASSKAYEQYF TGTGCCAGCAGTAAGGCCTACGAGCAGTACTTC NA TRBJ2-7 NA TRBV6-2/TRBV6-3
CASSYLVTSGEQETQYF TGTGCCAGCAGTTACTTAGTAACTAGCGGGGAACAAGAGACCCAGTACTTC TRBD2 TRBJ2-5 many TRBV6-6
CASSLATGTPGAQYF TGTGCCAGCAGTTTGGCGACAGGGACCCCCGGGGCCCAGTACTTC TRBD1 TRBJ2-7 NA TRBV12-3/TRBV12-4
CSARDWGDTGELFF TGCAGTGCTAGAGATTGGGGAGACACCGGGGAGCTGTTTTTT NA TRBJ2-2 few TRBV20-1
CASSYTPGHRRVTQYF TGTGCCAGCAGTTACACGCCGGGACACCGACGGGTGACCCAGTACTTC NA TRBJ2-5 many TRBV6-2/TRBV6-3
CASSFTGGNEQYF TGTGCCAGCAGTTTTACAGGGGGCAACGAGCAGTACTTC TRBD1 TRBJ2-7 many TRBV12-3/TRBV12-4